There are a few counts of the clone carrying this T cell receptor (beta chain). What it binds is unknown. This record comes from a study of cytotoxic CD8 clonotypes in ibrutinib-treated CLL. In the study overall: On average, each sample had roughly 260,000 productive templates and under 95,000 productive rearrangements.

Deep sequencing aimed at 1 in 200,000 to 1 in 1 million T cells' resolution. Produced via immunoSEQ multiplex PCR; TCRdb's table is partial and in-frame only. In the table there are nearly 85,000 clones, around 79% of which are singletons. Study conclusions and caveats: Treatment left the uncommon public clonotypes either contracted or stable in frequency.

The CDR3 covers 14 residues. Trimming took off 4 bases at V and 4 bases at J, with 13 bases between the two ends. Germline V gene sequence: CDR1 SNHLY, CDR2 FYNNEI. The TCR was taken from a human donor with chronic lymphocytic leukemia. This material consisted of PBMCs, taken after 12 months of ibrutinib treatment. The chain carries TRBV2 and TRBJ1-2, with TRBD1 as a possible D gene (5 bases). The CDR3 nucleotides are TGTGCCAGCAGTGGGGACCCACCACCCTATGGCTACACCTTC. The encoded protein is CASSGDPPPYGYTF. The full variable domain, completed using reference TRBV2 and TRBJ1-2, is EPEVTQTPSHQVTQMGQEVILRCVPISNHLYFYWYRQILGQKVEFLVSFYNNEISEKSEIFDDQFSVERPDGSNFTLKIRSTKLEDSAMYFCASSGDPPPYGYTFGSGTRLTVV.